The source of this T cell receptor beta chain is a study of T-cell memory formation after mild COVID-19. The study's findings and limits: Later expanders leaned CD4+, whereas clones that contracted between day 15 and 85 were balanced CD4/CD8. Several responding clones turned up in pre-infection memory, indicating that cross-reactive memory may have taken part.

In germline, CDR1 is SGHAT, CDR2 FQNNGV. CDR3 size: 16 residues. Losses at the gene ends were 4 bases for V and 8 bases for J; bases not matched to a gene: 13. Constant-segment primers served in 5'RACE that generated TCR alpha and TCR beta cDNA libraries bearing sample barcodes and UMIs. TCRdb used MiXCR to reprocess the 5' RACE reads, holding one entry per CDR3 protein. The sample lists approximately 290,000 distinct CDR3 sequences, more than 15% occurring once. This clonotype has more than one count but fewer than ten. Its specificity is not known. Material: PBMCs or a T cell subset sorted from them (not recorded which). The chain recombines TRBV11-2 with TRBJ2-1; 8 bases line up with TRBD2. This sequence was found in a man aged 18 to 35 who had mild COVID-19 (a few samples of this study predate the infection). Cell type and time point are not known. CDR3 in amino acids: CASSSGGAGTLDEQFF. The DNA of the CDR3 is TGTGCCAGCAGCTCCGGGGGGGCCGGAACCCTCGATGAGCAGTTCTTC. The full variable domain, with the rest looked up from reference TRBV11-2 and TRBJ2-1, is EAGVAQSPRYKIIEKRQSVAFWCNPISGHATLYWYQQILGQGPKLLIQFQNNGVVDDSQLPKDRFSAERLKGVDSTLKIQPAKLEDSAVYLCASSSGGAGTLDEQFFGPGTRLTVL.